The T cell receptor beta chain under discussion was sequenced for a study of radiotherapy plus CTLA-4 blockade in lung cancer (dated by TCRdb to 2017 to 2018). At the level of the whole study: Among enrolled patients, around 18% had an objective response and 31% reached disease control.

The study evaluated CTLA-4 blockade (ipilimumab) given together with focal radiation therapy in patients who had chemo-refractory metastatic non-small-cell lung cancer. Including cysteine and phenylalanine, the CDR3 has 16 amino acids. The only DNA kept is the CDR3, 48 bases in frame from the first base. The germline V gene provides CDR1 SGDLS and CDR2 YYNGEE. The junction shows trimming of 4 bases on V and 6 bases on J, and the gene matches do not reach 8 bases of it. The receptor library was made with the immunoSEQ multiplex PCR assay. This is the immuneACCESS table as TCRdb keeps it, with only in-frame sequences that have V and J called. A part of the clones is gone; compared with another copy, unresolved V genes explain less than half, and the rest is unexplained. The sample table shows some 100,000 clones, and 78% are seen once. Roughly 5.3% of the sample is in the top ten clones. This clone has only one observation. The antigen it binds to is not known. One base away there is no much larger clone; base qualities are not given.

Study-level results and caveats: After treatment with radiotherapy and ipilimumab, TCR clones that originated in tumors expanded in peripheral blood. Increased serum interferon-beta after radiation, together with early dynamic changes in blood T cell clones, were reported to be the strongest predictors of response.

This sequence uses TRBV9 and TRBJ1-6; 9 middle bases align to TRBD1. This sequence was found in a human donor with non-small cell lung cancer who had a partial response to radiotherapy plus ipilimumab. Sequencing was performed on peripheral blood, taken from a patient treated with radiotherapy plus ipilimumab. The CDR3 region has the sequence CASSPREGQGNSPLHF. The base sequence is TGTGCCAGCAGCCCCAGGGAGGGACAGGGTAATTCACCCCTCCACTTT.